The clone carrying this TCR beta chain was recorded a few times. TCRdb recomputed calls from the RT-PCR reads with MiXCR, one row per CDR3 protein. The sample includes about a million distinct CDR3 sequences, about a sixth of them seen just once. The data are from a study of patients and donors after allogeneic stem cell transplantation. The CDR3 runs to 14 residues. The V segment lost 6 bases and the J segment 6 bases; nucleotides outside the gene matches: 11. Germline lookup yields CDR1 DFQATT and CDR2 SNEGSKA (reference sequence). Specimen: blood, either unsorted or a sorted T cell fraction (not recorded which). The rearrangement joins TRBV20-1 to TRBJ2-7, with TRBD2 matching over 10 bases. This clonotype was sampled from a human donor who was either an allogeneic HSCT recipient or a stem cell or donor lymphocyte infusion donor (not recorded which). It is not recorded whose cells these are; they may come from a transplant donor. CDR3 region: CSALRGAGGLEQYF. CDR3 coding DNA: TGCAGTGCCCTGCGAGGAGCGGGAGGGCTCGAGCAGTACTTC.